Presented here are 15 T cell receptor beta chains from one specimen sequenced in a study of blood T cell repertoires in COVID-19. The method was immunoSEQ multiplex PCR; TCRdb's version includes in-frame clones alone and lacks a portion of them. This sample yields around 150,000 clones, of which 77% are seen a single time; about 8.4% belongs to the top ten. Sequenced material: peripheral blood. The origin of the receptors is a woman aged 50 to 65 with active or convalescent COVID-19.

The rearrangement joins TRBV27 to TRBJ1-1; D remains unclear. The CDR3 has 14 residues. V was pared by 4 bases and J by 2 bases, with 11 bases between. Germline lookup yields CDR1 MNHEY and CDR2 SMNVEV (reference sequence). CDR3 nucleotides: TGTGCCAGCAGTTCGGGGTATCAAAACACTGAAGCTTTCTTT. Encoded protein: CASSSGYQNTEAFF.

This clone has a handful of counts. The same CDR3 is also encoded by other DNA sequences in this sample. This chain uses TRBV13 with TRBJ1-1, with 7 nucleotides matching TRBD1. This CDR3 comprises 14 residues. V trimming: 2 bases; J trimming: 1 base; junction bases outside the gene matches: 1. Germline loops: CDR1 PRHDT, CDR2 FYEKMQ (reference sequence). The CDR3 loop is CASSLRQGNTEAFF. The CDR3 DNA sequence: TGTGCCAGCAGCTTAAGACAGGGGAACACTGAAGCTTTCTTT.

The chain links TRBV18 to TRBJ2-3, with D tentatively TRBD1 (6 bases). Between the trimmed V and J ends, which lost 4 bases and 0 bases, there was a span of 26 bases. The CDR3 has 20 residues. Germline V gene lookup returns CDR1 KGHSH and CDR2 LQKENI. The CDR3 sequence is CASSLSQSGSATGSTDTQYF. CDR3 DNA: TGTGCCAGCTCACTATCTCAGTCAGGCTCAGCGACAGGAAGCACAGATACGCAGTATTTT.

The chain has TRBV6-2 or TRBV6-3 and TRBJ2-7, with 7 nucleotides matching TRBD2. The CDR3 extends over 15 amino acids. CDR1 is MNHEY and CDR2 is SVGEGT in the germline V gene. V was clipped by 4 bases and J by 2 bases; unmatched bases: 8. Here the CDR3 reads CASSSLGGDPYEQYF. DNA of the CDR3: TGTGCCAGCAGTTCCCTGGGAGGGGACCCCTACGAGCAGTACTTC.

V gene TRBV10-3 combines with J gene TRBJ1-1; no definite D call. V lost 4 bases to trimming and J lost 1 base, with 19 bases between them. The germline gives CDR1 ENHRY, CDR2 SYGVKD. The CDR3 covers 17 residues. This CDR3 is CAISGSSLGRKNTEAFF. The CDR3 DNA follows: TGTGCCATCAGTGGGTCCTCCTTGGGGAGAAAGAACACTGAAGCTTTCTTT.

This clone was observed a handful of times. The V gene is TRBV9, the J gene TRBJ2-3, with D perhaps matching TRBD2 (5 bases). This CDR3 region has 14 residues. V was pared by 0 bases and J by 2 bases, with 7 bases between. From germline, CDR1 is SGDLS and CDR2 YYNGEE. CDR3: CASSVALATDTQYF. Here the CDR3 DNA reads TGTGCCAGCAGCGTAGCGCTAGCCACAGATACGCAGTATTTT. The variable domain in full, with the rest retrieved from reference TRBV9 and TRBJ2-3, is DSGVTQTPKHLITATGQRVTLRCSPRSGDLSVYWYQQSLDQGLQFLIQYYNGEERAKGNILERFSAQQFPDLHSELNLSSLELGDSALYFCASSVALATDTQYFGPGTRLTVL.

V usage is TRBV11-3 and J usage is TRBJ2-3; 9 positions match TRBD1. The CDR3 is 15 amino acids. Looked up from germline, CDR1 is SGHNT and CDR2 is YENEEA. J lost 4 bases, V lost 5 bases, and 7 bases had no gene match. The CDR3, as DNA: TGTGCCAGCAGCACCTCCGGGACAGGGTCAGATACGCAGTATTTT. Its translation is CASSTSGTGSDTQYF.

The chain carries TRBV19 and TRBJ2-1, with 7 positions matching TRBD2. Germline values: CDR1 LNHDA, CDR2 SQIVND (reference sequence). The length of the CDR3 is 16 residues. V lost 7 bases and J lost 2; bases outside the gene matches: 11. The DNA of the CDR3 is TGTGCCAGTACCCTACGGGGCGGGAGTACCTACAATGAGCAGTTCTTC. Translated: CASTLRGGSTYNEQFF.

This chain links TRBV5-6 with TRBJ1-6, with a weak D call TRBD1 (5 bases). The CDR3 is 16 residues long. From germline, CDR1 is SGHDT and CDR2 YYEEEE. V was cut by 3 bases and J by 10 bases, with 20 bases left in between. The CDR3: CASSWRDAGGGSPLHF. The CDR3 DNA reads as TGTGCCAGCAGCTGGCGGGACGCCGGTGGGGGGTCACCCCTCCACTTT.

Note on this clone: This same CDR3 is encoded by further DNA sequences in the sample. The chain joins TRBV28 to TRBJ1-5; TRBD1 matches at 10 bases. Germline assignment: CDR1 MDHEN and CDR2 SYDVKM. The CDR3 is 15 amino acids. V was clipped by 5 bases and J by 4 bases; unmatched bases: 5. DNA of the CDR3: TGTGCCAGCAGTCCCACGGGACAGGGGAATCAGCCCCAGCATTTT. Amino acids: CASSPTGQGNQPQHF.

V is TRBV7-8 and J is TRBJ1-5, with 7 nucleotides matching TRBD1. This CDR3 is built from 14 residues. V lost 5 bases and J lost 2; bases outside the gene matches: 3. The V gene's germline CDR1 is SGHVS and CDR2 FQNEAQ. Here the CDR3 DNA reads TGTGCCAGCAGCGACAGGGAGGGCAATCAGCCCCAGCATTTT. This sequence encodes CASSDREGNQPQHF.

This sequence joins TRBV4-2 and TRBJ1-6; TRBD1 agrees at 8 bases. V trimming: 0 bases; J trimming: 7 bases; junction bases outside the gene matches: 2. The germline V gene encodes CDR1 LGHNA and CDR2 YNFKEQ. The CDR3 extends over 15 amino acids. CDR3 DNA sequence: TGTGCCAGCAGCCAAGATGACAGGGGAAATTCACCCCTCCACTTT. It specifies CASSQDDRGNSPLHF.

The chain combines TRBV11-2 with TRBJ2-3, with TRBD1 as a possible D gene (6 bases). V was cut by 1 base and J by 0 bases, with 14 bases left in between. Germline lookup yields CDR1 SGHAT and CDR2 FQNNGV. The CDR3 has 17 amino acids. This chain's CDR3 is CASSLGGQSSSTDTQYF. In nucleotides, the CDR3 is TGTGCCAGCAGCTTAGGGGGGCAGAGTTCTAGCACAGATACGCAGTATTTT.

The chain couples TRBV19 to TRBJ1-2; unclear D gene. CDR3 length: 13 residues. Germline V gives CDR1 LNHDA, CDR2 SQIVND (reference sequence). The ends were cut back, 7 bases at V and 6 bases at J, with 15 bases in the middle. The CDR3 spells CASTSHGVDGYTF. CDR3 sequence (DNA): TGTGCCAGTACCTCCCACGGGGTTGATGGCTACACCTTC.

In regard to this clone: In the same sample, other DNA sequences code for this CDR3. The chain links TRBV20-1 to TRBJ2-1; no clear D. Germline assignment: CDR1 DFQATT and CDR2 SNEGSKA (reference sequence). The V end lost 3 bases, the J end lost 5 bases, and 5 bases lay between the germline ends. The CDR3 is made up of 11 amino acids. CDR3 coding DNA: TGCAGTGCTAGGGCCGACAATGAGCAGTTCTTC. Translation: CSARADNEQFF.